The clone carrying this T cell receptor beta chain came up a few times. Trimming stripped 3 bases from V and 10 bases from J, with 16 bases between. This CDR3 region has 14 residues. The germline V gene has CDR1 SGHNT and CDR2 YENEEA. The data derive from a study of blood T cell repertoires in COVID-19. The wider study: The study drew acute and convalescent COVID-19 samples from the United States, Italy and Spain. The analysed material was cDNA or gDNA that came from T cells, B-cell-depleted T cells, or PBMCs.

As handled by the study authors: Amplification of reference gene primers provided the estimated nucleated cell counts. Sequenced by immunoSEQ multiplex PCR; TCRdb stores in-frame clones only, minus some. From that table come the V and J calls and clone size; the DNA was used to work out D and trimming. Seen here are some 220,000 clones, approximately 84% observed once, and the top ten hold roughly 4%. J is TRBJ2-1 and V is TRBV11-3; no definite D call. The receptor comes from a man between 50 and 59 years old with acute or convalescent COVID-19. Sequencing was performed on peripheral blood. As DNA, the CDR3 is TGTGCCAGCAGCTTGAGAAGCGCCGGATGGGAGCAGTTCTTC. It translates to CASSLRSAGWEQFF.